This T cell receptor beta chain originates from a study of blood T cell repertoires in COVID-19. This clone showed up just a few times. Trimming left V 0 bases short and J 1 base short, with 10 bases between. This CDR3 region has 15 residues. CDR1 and CDR2 (germline): SGHKS, YYEKEE (reference sequence). Produced via immunoSEQ multiplex PCR; TCRdb's table is partial and in-frame only. The sample lists about 29,000 clones, 70% to 90% occurring once. Material: peripheral blood. This clonotype originated in a human donor in a cohort sampled during active COVID-19. The rearrangement links TRBV5-5 to TRBJ2-5; D is possibly TRBD2 (6 bases). The DNA of the CDR3 is TGTGCCAGCAGCTTGGGGTCTAGCGTCCAAGAGACCCAGTACTTC. Translating gives CASSLGSSVQETQYF.